The 24 T cell receptor beta chains given below trace back to one sample, sequenced in a study of Tregs in tolerant kidney transplant recipients. The nonmyeloablative bone marrow transplants came from related graft donors, with transient mixed chimerism. Assay used: immunoSEQ multiplex PCR; TCRdb lists only in-frame clones, some missing. This table has about 90,000 clones, 80% to 95% appearing once. The material was CD4+ T cells from blood (PBMCs), obtained 12 months after the transplant. Receptors were obtained from a human patient who received a combined kidney and bone marrow transplant. These T cells may partly come from the graft donor.

V is TRBV30 and J is TRBJ1-5, with a weak D call TRBD1 (6 bases). V lost 5 bases, J lost 3 bases, and 8 bases lay in between. The V gene's germline CDR1 is GTSNPN and CDR2 SVGIG (reference sequence). The CDR3 loop spans 12 amino acids. CDR3 loop: CAWGQFNQPQHF. CDR3 in DNA: TGTGCCTGGGGACAGTTCAATCAGCCCCAGCATTTT. Filled out from reference TRBV30 and TRBJ1-5, the complete variable domain reads SQTIHQWPATLVQPVGSPLSLECTVEGTSNPNLYWYRQAAGRGLQLLFYSVGIGQISSEVPQNLSASRPQDRQFILSSKKLLLSDSGFYLCAWGQFNQPQHFGDGTRLSIL.

The chain links TRBV7-2 to TRBJ2-5; 7 nucleotides agree with TRBD2. The J call may be wrong; the DNA end is better matched by TRBJ2-7. The CDR3 loop spans 16 amino acids. CDR1 and CDR2 from the germline V gene are SGHTA and FQGNSA. For the CDR3, the DNA is TGTGCCAGCAGCCCAAACTGGGGGGAGGGGACCTACGAGCAGTACTTC. It specifies CASSPNWGEGTYEQYF.

With respect to this clone: In the same sample, other DNA sequences code for this CDR3. This chain joins TRBV30 and TRBJ1-1; possible D gene TRBD1, 5 bases. With 1 base removed from V and 1 base from J, the gap between germline ends came to 7 bases. The CDR3 totals 13 residues. Germline V lookup: CDR1 GTSNPN, CDR2 SVGIG (reference sequence). CDR3 region: CAWSATGNTEAFF. In DNA form, the CDR3 reads TGTGCCTGGAGTGCCACAGGGAACACTGAAGCTTTCTTT.

The chain links TRBV19 to TRBJ1-1, with TRBD1 as a possible D gene (5 bases). V lost 6 bases to trimming and J lost 2 bases, with 10 bases between them. CDR1 and CDR2 (germline): LNHDA, SQIVND (reference sequence). This CDR3 spans 13 amino acids. The CDR3 reads CASSETVNTEAFF. DNA of the CDR3: TGTGCCAGTAGCGAGACAGTAAACACTGAAGCTTTCTTT.

The chain carries TRBV21-1 and TRBJ1-3; no check of the table's D call, TRBD1, against the DNA was made. TRBV21-1 constitutes a pseudogene. This CDR3 region has 21 residues. CDR3 loop: CASSKGVARDRVRPAGNTIYF. The CDR3 DNA sequence: TGTGCCAGCAGCAAAGGGGTTGCCCGGGACAGGGTGAGACCCGCTGGAAACACCATATATTTT.

This sequence joins TRBV15 and TRBJ1-2; 7 bases are a match to TRBD1. The CDR3 runs 14 residues. Trimming removed 0 bases from V and 8 bases from J; junction bases left unmatched: 6. CDR1 LNHNV and CDR2 YYDKDF come from the germline V gene (reference sequence). The CDR3: CATSRDRTGWGYTF. The CDR3 DNA is TGTGCCACCAGCAGAGATCGGACAGGTTGGGGCTACACCTTC.

CDR3 protein: CASSKGVAGNTIYF. The CDR3 region has the DNA TGTGCCAGCAGTAAAGGGGTCGCTGGAAACACCATATATTTT. The chain links TRBV6-5 to TRBJ1-3; weak D call: TRBD1 (5 bases). V gave up 5 bases and J gave up 2 bases, with 10 bases separating them. From germline, CDR1 is MNHEY and CDR2 SVGAGI. This CDR3 spans 14 amino acids.

V gene TRBV27 combines with J gene TRBJ2-7, with D possibly TRBD2 on 7 matching bases. V gave up 3 bases and J gave up 6 bases, with 18 bases separating them. The CDR3 totals 15 residues. The germline V gene encodes CDR1 MNHEY and CDR2 SMNVEV (reference sequence). The CDR3 DNA follows: TGTGCCAGCAGTTTGGGGGGGCGTTTGGTGAGCGAGCAGTACTTC. This gives the protein CASSLGGRLVSEQYF.

The CDR3 DNA sequence: TGTGCCAGCAGTTTCGGTGTGTTAAGGGGGCTACTAGCGGGAGGGGGCTCGGGCAATGAGCAGTTCTTC. This encodes CASSFGVLRGLLAGGGSGNEQFF. The genes are TRBV27 and TRBJ2-1; 13 bases are shared with TRBD2. Unmatched junction bases numbered 26, after V lost 3 bases and J lost 6 bases. The CDR3 is made up of 23 amino acids. Germline CDR1 reads MNHEY; CDR2 reads SMNVEV (reference sequence).

The V call is TRBV7-9, the J call TRBJ1-1; 8 bases map to TRBD1. Germline V gives CDR1 SEHNR, CDR2 FQNEAQ (reference sequence). V gave up 5 bases and J gave up 3 bases; unmatched junction bases: 2. This CDR3 spans 13 amino acids. CDR3 protein: CASSLQGDTEAFF. The CDR3 DNA reads TGTGCCAGCAGCCTACAGGGGGACACTGAAGCTTTCTTT.

V gene TRBV19 combines with J gene TRBJ2-7; D might be TRBD2 (6 bases). The CDR3 has 12 residues. From germline, CDR1 is LNHDA and CDR2 SQIVND (reference sequence). Trimming removed 8 bases from V and 2 bases from J, with 10 bases in between. Here the CDR3 DNA reads TGTGCCAGTGGGGACTTACCCTACGAGCAGTACTTC. It yields the protein CASGDLPYEQYF.

This rearrangement joins TRBV25-1 to TRBJ2-3; TRBD1 matches 12 bases. CDR3 length: 16 amino acids. Unmatched junction bases numbered 4, after V lost 1 base and J lost 5 bases. Germline V gene data show CDR1 as MGHDK and CDR2 as SYGVNS. The CDR3 loop is CASSELGQGAQDTQYF. The CDR3 DNA reads TGTGCCAGCAGTGAATTGGGACAGGGGGCGCAAGATACGCAGTATTTT.

The chain employs TRBV12-5 and TRBJ2-1, with 11 bases that match TRBD2. Germline CDR1 LGHNT, CDR2 FRNRAP. The V gene end was trimmed by 4 bases and the J gene end by 6 bases; junction bases not matched to a gene: 8. The CDR3 length is 16 residues. The CDR3 sequence is CASGWLLAGVLNEQFF. The CDR3 DNA sequence: TGTGCTAGTGGTTGGTTACTAGCGGGAGTACTCAATGAGCAGTTCTTC.

The rearrangement joins TRBV30 to TRBJ1-5; possible D gene TRBD1, 5 bases. Germline assignment: CDR1 GTSNPN and CDR2 SVGIG (reference sequence). CDR3 size: 13 residues. Trimming pared 2 bases from V and 7 bases from J, leaving 12 bases between. CDR3: CAWSHRLDQPQHF. The CDR3 DNA sequence: TGTGCCTGGAGTCACAGGTTAGACCAGCCCCAGCATTTT.

This clone was seen once. V gene TRBV5-6 combines with J gene TRBJ2-5, with a possible D match to TRBD1 (6 bases). Trimming took off 1 base at V and 7 bases at J, with 11 bases between the two ends. Germline V lookup: CDR1 SGHDT, CDR2 YYEEEE. The CDR3 runs 13 residues. The CDR3 region is CASSLYRGSTQYF. DNA for the CDR3: TGTGCCAGCAGCTTGTATAGGGGGTCGACCCAGTACTTC.

A word on this clone: Distinct nucleotide sequences in the sample also encode this CDR3. The V call is TRBV5-1, the J call TRBJ2-4; 7 positions match TRBD1. After removal of 0 bases from V and 6 bases from J, the junction contained 0 bases not matched to a gene. The length of the CDR3 is 13 residues. The germline V gene encodes CDR1 SGHRS and CDR2 YFSETQ. The CDR3 region has the DNA TGCGCCAGCAGCTTGGGACAGGGAAACATTCAGTACTTC. Its translation is CASSLGQGNIQYF.

This clone came up once. This rearrangement joins TRBV15 to TRBJ2-7; TRBD2 matches 8 bases. Germline V gene sequence: CDR1 LNHNV, CDR2 YYDKDF (reference sequence). This CDR3 contains 17 residues. V lost 6 bases to trimming and J lost 2 bases; unmatched junction nucleotides: 15. The CDR3: CATRPGTSSLGPYEQYF. CDR3 in DNA: TGTGCCACCAGGCCCGGGACTAGTAGCCTAGGCCCCTACGAGCAGTACTTC.

CDR3 nucleotide sequence: TGCGCCAGCAGCGCCGGGACAGCGAACACCGGGGAGCTGTTTTTT. This translates into CASSAGTANTGELFF. This chain joins TRBV5-1 and TRBJ2-2; TRBD1 aligns across 7 bases. There are 15 residues in the CDR3. V trimming: 4 bases; J trimming: 0 bases; junction bases outside the gene matches: 3. The V gene's germline CDR1 is SGHRS and CDR2 YFSETQ. Based on the CDR3 plus reference TRBV5-1 and TRBJ2-2, the full variable domain is KAGVTQTPRYLIKTRGQQVTLSCSPISGHRSVSWYQQTPGQGLQFLFEYFSETQRNKGNFPGRFSGRQFSNSRSEMNVSTLELGDSALYLCASSAGTANTGELFFGEGSRLTVL.

The chain carries TRBV28 and TRBJ1-4; D is perhaps TRBD1 (6 bases). Between the trimmed V and J ends, which lost 6 bases and 2 bases, there was a span of 19 bases. The CDR3 totals 17 residues. Germline V lookup: CDR1 MDHEN, CDR2 SYDVKM. The CDR3 is CASSLLTGYGTNEKLFF. As DNA, the CDR3 is TGTGCCAGCAGCCTGCTAACAGGGTACGGGACTAATGAAAAACTGTTTTTT. Full variable domain (rest looked up from reference TRBV28 and TRBJ1-4): DVKVTQSSRYLVKRTGEKVFLECVQDMDHENMFWYRQDPGLGLRLIYFSYDVKMKEKGDIPEGYSVSREKKERFSLILESASTNQTSMYLCASSLLTGYGTNEKLFFGSGTQLSVL.

The genes are TRBV5-6 and TRBJ2-7; a weak D match, TRBD2 (6 bases). The germline V gene encodes CDR1 SGHDT and CDR2 YYEEEE. With 1 base removed from V and 3 bases from J, the gap between germline ends came to 26 bases. The CDR3 sequence is 19 residues long. The CDR3 bases are TGTGCCAGCAGCTTGCTGCAGGGCGGTAGAACTAGGACTAACTACGAGCAGTACTTC. Its protein is CASSLLQGGRTRTNYEQYF.

The chain employs TRBV15 and TRBJ2-7; 11 nucleotides match TRBD1. Trimming removed 4 bases from V and 7 bases from J; junction bases left unmatched: 12. Germline CDR1 LNHNV, CDR2 YYDKDF (reference sequence). This CDR3 is 16 amino acids long. The chain's CDR3 is CATSKLLGQGDEEQYF. As DNA, the CDR3 is TGTGCCACCAGCAAACTGCTGGGACAGGGGGATGAAGAGCAGTACTTC.

The J gene is TRBJ2-3, the V gene TRBV10-3; a weak D match, TRBD2 (6 bases). This CDR3 is 14 amino acids long. The germline V and J ends were trimmed by 7 bases and 4 bases, with 15 bases remaining between them. CDR1 and CDR2 (germline): ENHRY, SYGVKD. The CDR3 is CAITASAIPDTQYF. DNA of the CDR3: TGTGCCATCACGGCTAGCGCCATCCCAGATACGCAGTATTTT.

To note about this clone: Other DNA sequences of this sample code for an identical CDR3. This chain connects TRBV5-6 to TRBJ1-5; no reliable D call. There are 15 residues in the CDR3. Germline CDR1 SGHDT, CDR2 YYEEEE. The ends were cut back, 1 base at V and 0 bases at J, with 8 bases in the middle. The CDR3, as DNA: TGTGCCAGCAGCTTGTTCAGTTATAGCAATCAGCCCCAGCATTTT. Amino acid sequence: CASSLFSYSNQPQHF. Supplemented by reference TRBV5-6 and TRBJ1-5, the full variable domain reads DAGVTQSPTHLIKTRGQQVTLRCSPKSGHDTVSWYQQALGQGPQFIFQYYEEEERQRGNFPDRFSGHQFPNYSSELNVNALLLGDSALYLCASSLFSYSNQPQHFGDGTRLSIL.

The chain has TRBV19 and TRBJ1-4, with TRBD1 identical over 8 bases. The CDR3 sequence is 14 residues long. The germline gives CDR1 LNHDA, CDR2 SQIVND (reference sequence). The ends lost 6 bases at V and 5 bases at J; junction bases unmatched: 5. The CDR3 coding sequence is TGTGCCAGTAGGTGGGACAGGCGAAATGAAAAACTGTTTTTT. Amino acid sequence: CASRWDRRNEKLFF.